Sequencing of this T cell receptor (beta chain) was carried out in a study of T cell repertoires in cytomegalovirus infection. Overall study: The public TCR beta signatures pointed to both CMV infection and matching HLA type. Study-wide findings and caveats: CMV-specific HLA-C-restricted TCR beta clonotypes dominated the ex vivo response.

This clonotype turned up a few times. Its antigen is unidentified. One entry per CDR3 protein, called by TCRdb with MiXCR from the reads. In the table there are approximately 190,000 distinct CDR3 sequences, approximately 9.6% of which are singletons. CDR3 size: 15 residues. Trimming left V 0 bases short and J 6 bases short, with 13 bases between. Germline loops: CDR1 SGHRS, CDR2 YFSETQ. The clonotype was recovered from a human donor in good health (CMV status not recorded). Some clones in this sample may be carry-over from other donors' samples. The genes are TRBV5-1 and TRBJ1-5; tentative D call: TRBD1 (6 bases). The sample was PBMCs. This CDR3 is CASSLDRERGQPQHF. Written as DNA, the CDR3 is TGCGCCAGCAGCTTGGACAGGGAGCGGGGTCAGCCCCAGCATTTT.